The clone carrying this TCR beta chain was observed at least ten times. Unique molecular identifiers were built into the TCRbeta library. MiXCR, run by TCRdb on the PCR reads, gives a single entry per CDR3 protein. The table lists about 360,000 distinct CDR3 sequences, roughly 14% of them singletons, with around 4.1% in the top ten. This CDR3 is 13 amino acids long. Trimming left V 7 bases short and J 1 base short, with 13 bases between. From germline, CDR1 is DFQATT and CDR2 SNEGSKA (reference sequence). This entry comes from a study of T-cell reconstitution after alpha-beta-depleted transplantation in children.

The chain has TRBV20-1 and TRBJ1-1; unclear D gene. Sequencing used PBMCs, obtained from the stem cell graft. The TCR originated in a human donor who donated a stem cell graft to a child with Fanconi anemia. DNA of the CDR3: TGCAGTGGAATACCCCAAAGGAACACTGAAGCTTTCTTT. Protein: CSGIPQRNTEAFF.